Listed here are 2 T cell receptor beta chains from one sample, sequenced in a study of blood T cell repertoires in COVID-19. Generated by immunoSEQ multiplex PCR, the TCRdb table keeps only in-frame clones and is missing some. The sample consists of more than 85,000 clones, about 79% of them appearing once. The sample consisted of peripheral blood. Every receptor here comes from a man aged 55-75 years with acute or convalescent COVID-19.

This clone appeared a single time. V is TRBV4-1 and J is TRBJ1-2; D is unresolved. The CDR3 extends over 14 amino acids. Germline V gives CDR1 MGHRA, CDR2 YSYEKL. Trimming removed 0 bases from V and 6 bases from J, with 11 bases in between. CDR3 coding DNA: TGCGCCAGCAGCCAAGATAGGCTAGGCGATGGCTACACCTTC. Encoded protein: CASSQDRLGDGYTF.

This rearrangement joins TRBV2 to TRBJ2-1; 9 nucleotides agree with TRBD2. Germline V gene data show CDR1 as SNHLY and CDR2 as FYNNEI. The length of the CDR3 is 14 residues. V lost 11 bases and J lost 3; bases outside the gene matches: 8. For the CDR3, the DNA is TGTGCCGGCGCCCGTAGCGGGGGCTACAATGAGCAGTTCTTC. This sequence encodes CAGARSGGYNEQFF.